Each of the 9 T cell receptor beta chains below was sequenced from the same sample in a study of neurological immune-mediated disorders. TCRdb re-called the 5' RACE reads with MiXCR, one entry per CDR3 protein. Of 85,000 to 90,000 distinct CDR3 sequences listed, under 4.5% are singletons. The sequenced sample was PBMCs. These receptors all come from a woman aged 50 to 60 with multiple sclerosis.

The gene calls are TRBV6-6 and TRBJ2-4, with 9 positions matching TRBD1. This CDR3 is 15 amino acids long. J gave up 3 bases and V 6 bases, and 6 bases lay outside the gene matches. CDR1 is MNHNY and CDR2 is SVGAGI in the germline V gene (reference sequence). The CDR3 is CASSDTGGVKNIQYF. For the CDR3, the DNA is TGTGCCAGCAGCGATACAGGGGGCGTCAAAAACATTCAGTACTTC.

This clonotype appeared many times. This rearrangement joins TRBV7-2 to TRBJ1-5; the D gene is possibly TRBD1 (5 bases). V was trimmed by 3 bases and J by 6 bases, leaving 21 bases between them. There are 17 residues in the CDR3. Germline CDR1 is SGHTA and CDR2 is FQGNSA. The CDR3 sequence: CASSLGSGPMQGQPQHF. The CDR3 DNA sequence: TGTGCCAGCAGCTTGGGATCGGGACCCATGCAGGGTCAGCCCCAGCATTTT.

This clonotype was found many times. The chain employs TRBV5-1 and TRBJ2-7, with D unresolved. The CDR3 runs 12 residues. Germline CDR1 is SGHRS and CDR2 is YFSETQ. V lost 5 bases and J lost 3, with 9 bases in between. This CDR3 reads CASSQRGYEQYF. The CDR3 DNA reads TGCGCCAGCAGTCAAAGAGGCTACGAGCAGTACTTC.

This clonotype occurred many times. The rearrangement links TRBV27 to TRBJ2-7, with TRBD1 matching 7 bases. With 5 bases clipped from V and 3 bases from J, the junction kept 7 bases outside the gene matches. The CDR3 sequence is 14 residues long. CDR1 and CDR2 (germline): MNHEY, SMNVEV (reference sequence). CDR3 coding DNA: TGTGCCAGCAGTCTCCTGGACAGGAGCTACGAGCAGTACTTC. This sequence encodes CASSLLDRSYEQYF.

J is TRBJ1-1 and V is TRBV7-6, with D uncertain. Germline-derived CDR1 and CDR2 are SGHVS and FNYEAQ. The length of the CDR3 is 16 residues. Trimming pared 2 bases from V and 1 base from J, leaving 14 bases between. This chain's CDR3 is CASSLQPGGSNTEAFF. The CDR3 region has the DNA TGTGCCAGCAGCTTACAACCGGGCGGATCGAACACTGAAGCTTTCTTT.

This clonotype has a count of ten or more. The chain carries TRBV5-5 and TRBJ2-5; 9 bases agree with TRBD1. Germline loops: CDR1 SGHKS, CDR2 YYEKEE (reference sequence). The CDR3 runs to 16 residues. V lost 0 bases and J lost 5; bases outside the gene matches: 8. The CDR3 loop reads CASSLVEGQGEETQYF. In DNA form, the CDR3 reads TGTGCCAGCAGCTTGGTAGAGGGACAGGGAGAGGAGACCCAGTACTTC.

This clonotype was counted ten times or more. CDR3 region: CASSQGPTGRVYGYTF. The CDR3 DNA sequence: TGTGCCAGCAGCCAAGGACCCACGGGGCGGGTCTATGGCTACACCTTC. The rearrangement uses TRBV14 and TRBJ1-2; D perhaps matches TRBD1 (5 bases). The CDR3 runs to 16 residues. From germline, CDR1 is SGHDN and CDR2 FVKESK. Trimming shortened V by 1 base and J by 4 bases, and 16 bases separated the two germline ends.

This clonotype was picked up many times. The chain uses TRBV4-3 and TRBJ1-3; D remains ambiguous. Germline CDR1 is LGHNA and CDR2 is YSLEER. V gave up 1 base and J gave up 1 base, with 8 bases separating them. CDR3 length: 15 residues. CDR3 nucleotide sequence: TGCGCCAGCAGCCAAGGCCATCAATCTGGAAACACCATATATTTT. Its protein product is CASSQGHQSGNTIYF.

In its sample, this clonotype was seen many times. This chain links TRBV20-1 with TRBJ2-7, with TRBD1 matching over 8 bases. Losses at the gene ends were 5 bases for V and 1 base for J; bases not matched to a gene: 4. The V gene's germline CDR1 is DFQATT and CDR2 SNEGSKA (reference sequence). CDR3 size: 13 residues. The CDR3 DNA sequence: TGCAGTGCTGACAGGGGAACGTCCTACGAGCAGTACTTC. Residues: CSADRGTSYEQYF.